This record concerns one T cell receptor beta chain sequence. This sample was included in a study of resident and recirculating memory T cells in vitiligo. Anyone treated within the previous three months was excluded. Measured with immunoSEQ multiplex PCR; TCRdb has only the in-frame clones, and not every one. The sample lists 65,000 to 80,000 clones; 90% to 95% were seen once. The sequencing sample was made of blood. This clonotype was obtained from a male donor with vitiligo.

The CDR3 bases are TGTGCCAGCCGGCGGGAAGATACGCAGTATTTT. Amino acids: CASRREDTQYF. The rearrangement joins TRBV27 to TRBJ2-3, with D possibly TRBD2 on 6 matching bases. Trimming shortened V by 8 bases and J by 5 bases, and 8 bases separated the two germline ends. This CDR3 has 11 amino acids. Germline values: CDR1 MNHEY, CDR2 SMNVEV (reference sequence).